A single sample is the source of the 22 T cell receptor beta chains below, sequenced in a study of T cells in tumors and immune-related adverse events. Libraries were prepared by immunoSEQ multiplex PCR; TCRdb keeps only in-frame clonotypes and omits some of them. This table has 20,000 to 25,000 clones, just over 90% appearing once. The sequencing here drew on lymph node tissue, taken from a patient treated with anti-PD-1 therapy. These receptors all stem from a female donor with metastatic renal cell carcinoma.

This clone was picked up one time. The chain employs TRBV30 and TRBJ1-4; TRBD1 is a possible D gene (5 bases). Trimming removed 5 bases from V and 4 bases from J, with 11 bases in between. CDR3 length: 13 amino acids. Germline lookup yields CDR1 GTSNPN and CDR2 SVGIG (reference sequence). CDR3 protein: CAWAAGFNEKLFF. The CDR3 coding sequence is TGTGCCTGGGCGGCAGGGTTTAATGAAAAACTGTTTTTT.

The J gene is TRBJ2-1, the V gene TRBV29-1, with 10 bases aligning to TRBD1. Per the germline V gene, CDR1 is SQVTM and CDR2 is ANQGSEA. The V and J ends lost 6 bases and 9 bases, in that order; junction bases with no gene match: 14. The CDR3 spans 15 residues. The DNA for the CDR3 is TGCAGCGTATCAACCCGGGACAGGGGTTTCGCTGAGCAGTTCTTC. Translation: CSVSTRDRGFAEQFF.

The CDR3 region is CASSRYGRAVNIQYF. CDR3 bases: TGCGCCAGCAGCCGTTATGGGAGGGCCGTTAACATTCAGTACTTC. The V gene is TRBV23-1, the J gene TRBJ2-4; the match to TRBD2 covers 7 bases. TRBV23-1 is known as an ORF, though its function is uncertain. The V segment lost 6 bases and the J segment 7 bases; nucleotides outside the gene matches: 12. CDR3 length: 15 residues.

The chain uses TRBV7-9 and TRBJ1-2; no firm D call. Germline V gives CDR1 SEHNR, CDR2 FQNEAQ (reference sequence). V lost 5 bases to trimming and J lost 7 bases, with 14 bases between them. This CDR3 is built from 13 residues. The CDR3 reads CASSPRTSVGYTF. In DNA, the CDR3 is TGTGCCAGCAGCCCCCGAACGTCGGTTGGCTACACCTTC.

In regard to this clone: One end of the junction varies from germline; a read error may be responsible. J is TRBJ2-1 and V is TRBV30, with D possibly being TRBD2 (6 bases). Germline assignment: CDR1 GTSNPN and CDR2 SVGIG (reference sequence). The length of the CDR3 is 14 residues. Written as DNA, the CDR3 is TGTGCCTGGAGTTCCGGGAGTGGGTACAATGATCAGTTCTTC. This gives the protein CAWSSGSGYNDQFF. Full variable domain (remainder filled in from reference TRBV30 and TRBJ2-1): SQTIHQWPATLVQPVGSPLSLECTVEGTSNPNLYWYRQAAGRGLQLLFYSVGIGQISSEVPQNLSASRPQDRQFILSSKKLLLSDSGFYLCAWSSGSGYNDQFFGPGTRLTVL.

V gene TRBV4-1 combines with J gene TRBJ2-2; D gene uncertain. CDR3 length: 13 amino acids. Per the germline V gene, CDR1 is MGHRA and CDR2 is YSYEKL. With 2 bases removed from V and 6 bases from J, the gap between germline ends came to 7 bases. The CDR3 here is CASSQFRSGELFF. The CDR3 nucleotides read TGCGCCAGCAGCCAATTTCGGTCCGGGGAGCTGTTTTTT.

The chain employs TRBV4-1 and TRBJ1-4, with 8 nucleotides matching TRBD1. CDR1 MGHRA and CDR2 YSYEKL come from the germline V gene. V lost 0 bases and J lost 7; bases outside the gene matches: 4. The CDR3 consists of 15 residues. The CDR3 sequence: CASSQDLTGGEKLFF. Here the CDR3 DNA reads TGCGCCAGCAGCCAAGACCTAACAGGGGGTGAAAAACTGTTTTTT.

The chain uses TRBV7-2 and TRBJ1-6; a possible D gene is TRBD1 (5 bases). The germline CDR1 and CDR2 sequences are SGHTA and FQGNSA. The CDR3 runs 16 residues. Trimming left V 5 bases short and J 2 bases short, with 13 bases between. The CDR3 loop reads CASSLVPGAYNSPLHF. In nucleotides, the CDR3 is TGTGCCAGCAGCCTCGTTCCGGGGGCCTATAATTCACCCCTCCACTTT.

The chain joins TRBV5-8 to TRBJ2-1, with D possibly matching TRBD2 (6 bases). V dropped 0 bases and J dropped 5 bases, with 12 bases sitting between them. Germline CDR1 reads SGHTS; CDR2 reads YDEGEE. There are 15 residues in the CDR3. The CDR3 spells CASSLGVGGHNEQFF. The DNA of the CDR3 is TGTGCCAGCAGCTTGGGAGTGGGAGGCCACAATGAGCAGTTCTTC.

The chain's CDR3 is CASSQGVGLVVYEQYF. The CDR3 region has the DNA TGCGCCAGCAGCCAAGGCGTGGGGCTAGTAGTCTACGAGCAGTACTTC. The chain is built from TRBV4-1 and TRBJ2-7; possibly TRBD1 for D (5 bases). The CDR3 spans 16 residues. Germline CDR1 reads MGHRA; CDR2 reads YSYEKL. Trimming took 1 base from V and 3 from J, leaving 16 bases between them.

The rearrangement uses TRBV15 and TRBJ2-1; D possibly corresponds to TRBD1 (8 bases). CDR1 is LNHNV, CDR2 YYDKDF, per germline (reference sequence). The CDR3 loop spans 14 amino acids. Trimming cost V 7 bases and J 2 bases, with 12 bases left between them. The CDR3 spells CATNRGGTYNEQFF. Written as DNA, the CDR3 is TGTGCCACCAACAGGGGGGGAACCTACAATGAGCAGTTCTTC.

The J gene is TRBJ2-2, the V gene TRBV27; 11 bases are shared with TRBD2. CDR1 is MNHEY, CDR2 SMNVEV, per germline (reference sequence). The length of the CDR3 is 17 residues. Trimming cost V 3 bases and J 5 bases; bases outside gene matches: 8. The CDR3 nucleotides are TGTGCCAGCAGTTTTCTAGCGGGGGGATTTTCTACCGGGGAGCTGTTTTTT. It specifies CASSFLAGGFSTGELFF.

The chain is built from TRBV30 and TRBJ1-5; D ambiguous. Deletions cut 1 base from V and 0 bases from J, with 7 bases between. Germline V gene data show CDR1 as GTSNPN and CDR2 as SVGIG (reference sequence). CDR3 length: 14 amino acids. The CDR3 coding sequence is TGTGCCTGGAGTGCAGTTAATAGCAATCAGCCCCAGCATTTT. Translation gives CAWSAVNSNQPQHF. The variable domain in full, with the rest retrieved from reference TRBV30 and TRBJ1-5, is SQTIHQWPATLVQPVGSPLSLECTVEGTSNPNLYWYRQAAGRGLQLLFYSVGIGQISSEVPQNLSASRPQDRQFILSSKKLLLSDSGFYLCAWSAVNSNQPQHFGDGTRLSIL.

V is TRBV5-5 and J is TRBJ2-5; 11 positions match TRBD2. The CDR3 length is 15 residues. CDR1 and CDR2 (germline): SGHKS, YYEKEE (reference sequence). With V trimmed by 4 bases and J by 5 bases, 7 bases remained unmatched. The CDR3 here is CASSALAGVGETQYF. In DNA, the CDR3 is TGTGCCAGCAGCGCACTAGCGGGAGTGGGGGAGACCCAGTACTTC.

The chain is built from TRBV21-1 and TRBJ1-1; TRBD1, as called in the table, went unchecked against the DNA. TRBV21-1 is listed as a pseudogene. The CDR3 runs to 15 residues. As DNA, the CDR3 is TGTGCCAGCAGCAGTCGGGACAGGGAGGGGACTGAAGCTTTCTTT. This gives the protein CASSSRDREGTEAFF.

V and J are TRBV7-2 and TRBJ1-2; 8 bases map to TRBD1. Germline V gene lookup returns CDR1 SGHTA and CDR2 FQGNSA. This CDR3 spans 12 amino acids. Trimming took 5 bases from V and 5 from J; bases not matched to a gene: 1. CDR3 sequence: CASSGQGYGYTF. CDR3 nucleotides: TGTGCCAGCAGCGGACAGGGTTATGGCTACACCTTC. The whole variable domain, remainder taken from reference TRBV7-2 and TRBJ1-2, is GAGVSQSPSNKVTEKGKDVELRCDPISGHTALYWYRQSLGQGLEFLIYFQGNSAPDKSGLPSDRFSAERTGGSVSTLTIQRTQQEDSAVYLCASSGQGYGYTFGSGTRLTVV.

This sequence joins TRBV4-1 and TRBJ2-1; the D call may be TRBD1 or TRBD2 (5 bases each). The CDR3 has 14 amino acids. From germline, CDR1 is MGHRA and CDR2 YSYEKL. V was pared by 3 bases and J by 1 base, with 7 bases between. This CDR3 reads CASSQGPSYNEQFF. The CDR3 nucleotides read TGCGCCAGCAGCCAGGGACCTTCCTACAATGAGCAGTTCTTC.

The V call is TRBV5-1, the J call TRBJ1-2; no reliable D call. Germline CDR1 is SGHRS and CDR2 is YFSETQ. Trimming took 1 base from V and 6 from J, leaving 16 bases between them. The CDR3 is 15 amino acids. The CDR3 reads CASSLNIRDIDGYTF. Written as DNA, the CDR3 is TGCGCCAGCAGCTTGAATATTAGGGATATCGATGGCTACACCTTC. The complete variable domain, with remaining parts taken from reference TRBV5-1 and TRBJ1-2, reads KAGVTQTPRYLIKTRGQQVTLSCSPISGHRSVSWYQQTPGQGLQFLFEYFSETQRNKGNFPGRFSGRQFSNSRSEMNVSTLELGDSALYLCASSLNIRDIDGYTFGSGTRLTVV.

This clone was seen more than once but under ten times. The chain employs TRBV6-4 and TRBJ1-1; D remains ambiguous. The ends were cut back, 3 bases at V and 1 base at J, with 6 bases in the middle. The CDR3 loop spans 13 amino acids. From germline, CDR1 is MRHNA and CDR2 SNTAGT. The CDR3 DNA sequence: TGTGCCAGCAGTGATTCCTCGAACACTGAAGCTTTCTTT. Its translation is CASSDSSNTEAFF.

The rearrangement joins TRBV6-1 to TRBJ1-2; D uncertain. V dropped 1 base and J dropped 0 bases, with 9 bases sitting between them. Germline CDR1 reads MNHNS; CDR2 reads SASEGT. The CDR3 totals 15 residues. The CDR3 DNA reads TGTGCCAGCAGTGAAGGCGCAGGAGCTAACTATGGCTACACCTTC. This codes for CASSEGAGANYGYTF.

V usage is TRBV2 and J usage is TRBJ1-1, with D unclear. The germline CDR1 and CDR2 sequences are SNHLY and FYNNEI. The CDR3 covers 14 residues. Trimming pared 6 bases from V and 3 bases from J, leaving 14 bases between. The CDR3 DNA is TGTGCCAGCAGATCCGGGCCTAGGGACACTGAAGCTTTCTTT. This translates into CASRSGPRDTEAFF.

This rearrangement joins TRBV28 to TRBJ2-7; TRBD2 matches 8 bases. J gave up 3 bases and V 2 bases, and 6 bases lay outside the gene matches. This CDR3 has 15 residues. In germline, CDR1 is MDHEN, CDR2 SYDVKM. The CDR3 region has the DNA TGTGCCAGCAGTTTAGTTGGGCTAGCGGGCTACGAGCAGTACTTC. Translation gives CASSLVGLAGYEQYF.